These 16 T cell receptor beta chains came from one sample sequenced in a study of shared clonotypes between healthy human individuals. TCRdb's copy holds only in-frame clones and misses some; the assay was immunoSEQ multiplex PCR. The repertoire holds over a million clones, 96% seen once, with roughly 1.2% in the top ten. Sample: naive CD4+ T cells sorted from blood. The subset: CD45RA+ positively selected. These receptors originate from a man aged 30-40 years in good health.

This chain uses TRBV5-6 with TRBJ2-6; D may correspond to TRBD1 or TRBD2 (5 bases each). Germline CDR1 is SGHDT and CDR2 is YYEEEE. The CDR3 runs to 18 residues. Trimming left V 0 bases short and J 2 bases short, with 15 bases between. CDR3 amino acids: CASSLGWGSRTGANVLTF. The CDR3 coding sequence is TGTGCCAGCAGCTTGGGGTGGGGGTCAAGGACTGGGGCCAACGTCCTGACTTTC.

Note on this clone: Other nucleotide sequences from this sample produce the same CDR3. V and J are TRBV27 and TRBJ2-2; D remains ambiguous. The germline gives CDR1 MNHEY, CDR2 SMNVEV (reference sequence). Deletions cut 8 bases from V and 2 bases from J, with 3 bases between. The CDR3 runs to 11 residues. This chain's CDR3 is CASGNTGELFF. The CDR3 nucleotides are TGTGCCAGCGGTAACACCGGGGAGCTGTTTTTT.

The chain recombines TRBV5-1 with TRBJ2-3; weak D call: TRBD2 (5 bases). V was pared by 3 bases and J by 0 bases, with 8 bases between. The CDR3 covers 14 residues. Germline V lookup: CDR1 SGHRS, CDR2 YFSETQ. CDR3 amino acids: CASSYGDSTDTQYF. The DNA of the CDR3 is TGCGCCAGCAGCTACGGGGATAGCACAGATACGCAGTATTTT. Drawing the rest from reference TRBV5-1 and TRBJ2-3, the complete variable domain is KAGVTQTPRYLIKTRGQQVTLSCSPISGHRSVSWYQQTPGQGLQFLFEYFSETQRNKGNFPGRFSGRQFSNSRSEMNVSTLELGDSALYLCASSYGDSTDTQYFGPGTRLTVL.

The J gene is TRBJ1-2, the V gene TRBV25-1; D is uncertain. Between the trimmed V and J ends, which lost 5 bases and 8 bases, there was a span of 21 bases. Germline lookup yields CDR1 MGHDK and CDR2 SYGVNS. This CDR3 region has 15 residues. CDR3 nucleotides: TGTGCCAGCAGTTTCCTAGGGAACGGAGCGGAGGGCTACACCTTC. Its protein is CASSFLGNGAEGYTF.

The chain is built from TRBV27 and TRBJ1-1, with D perhaps TRBD1 (6 bases). V was clipped by 7 bases and J by 6 bases, with 24 bases between them. The CDR3 spans 16 residues. The germline V gene encodes CDR1 MNHEY and CDR2 SMNVEV (reference sequence). The CDR3 loop reads CASTRTGTTSLAEAFF. CDR3 nucleotides: TGTGCCAGCACACGAACCGGGACAACGTCCCTCGCTGAAGCTTTCTTT.

The rearrangement uses TRBV7-9 and TRBJ1-4; D is perhaps TRBD1 (5 bases). CDR1 is SEHNR, CDR2 FQNEAQ, per germline (reference sequence). The V gene lost 4 bases and the J gene lost 5 bases, with 17 bases spanning the gap. The CDR3 has 16 residues. The CDR3 sequence: CASSSQTGGGNEKLFF. In nucleotides, the CDR3 is TGTGCCAGCAGCTCACAAACGGGCGGGGGAAATGAAAAACTGTTTTTT.

V usage is TRBV5-1 and J usage is TRBJ1-4; a weak D match, TRBD1 (5 bases). The CDR3 is 18 residues long. CDR1 and CDR2 from the germline V gene are SGHRS and YFSETQ. Trimming shortened V by 0 bases and J by 0 bases, and 15 bases separated the two germline ends. The CDR3: CASSLAIRQRSTNEKLFF. Written as DNA, the CDR3 is TGCGCCAGCAGCTTGGCCATTCGACAGAGATCAACTAATGAAAAACTGTTTTTT.

The chain is built from TRBV6-4 and TRBJ1-1; TRBD1 matches 8 bases. This CDR3 comprises 11 residues. With 10 bases clipped from V and 9 bases from J, the junction kept 7 bases outside the gene matches. The germline V gene has CDR1 MRHNA and CDR2 SNTAGT. CDR3: CAIGTGLKAFF. Written as DNA, the CDR3 is TGTGCCATTGGGACAGGATTGAAAGCTTTCTTT.

The chain recombines TRBV7-2 with TRBJ2-7, with 8 bases identical to TRBD1. The V gene end was trimmed by 5 bases and the J gene end by 0 bases; junction bases not matched to a gene: 6. CDR1 and CDR2 (germline): SGHTA, FQGNSA. This CDR3 has 15 amino acids. CDR3 coding DNA: TGTGCCAGCAGCCGGCCGGGACAGGCCTCCTACGAGCAGTACTTC. It is translated as CASSRPGQASYEQYF.

This rearrangement joins TRBV18 to TRBJ1-5; unclear D gene. The CDR3 is made up of 14 amino acids. Trimming cost V 2 bases and J 0 bases, with 5 bases left between them. Germline V lookup: CDR1 KGHSH, CDR2 LQKENI. DNA for the CDR3: TGTGCCAGCTCACCAGTAGCTAGCAATCAGCCCCAGCATTTT. This gives the protein CASSPVASNQPQHF.

DNA for the CDR3: TGTGCTAGTAAGCCTTTAGGGGCCAACGTCCTGACTTTC. This gives the protein CASKPLGANVLTF. The genes are TRBV7-7 and TRBJ2-6; no clear D gene. Germline assignment: CDR1 SSHAT and CDR2 FNYEAQ (reference sequence). The CDR3 length is 13 residues.

The V and J genes are TRBV7-9 and TRBJ2-7, with a possible D match to TRBD2 (6 bases). Per germline, CDR1 SEHNR and CDR2 FQNEAQ (reference sequence). The V gene lost 5 bases and the J gene lost 6 bases, with 11 bases spanning the gap. The CDR3 runs to 12 residues. The CDR3 region has the DNA TGTGCCAGCAGCCGGAACGGGGGCGAGCAGTACTTC. Protein sequence: CASSRNGGEQYF.

The chain employs TRBV5-1 and TRBJ2-7; either TRBD1 or TRBD2 may supply D (5 bases each). Germline assignment: CDR1 SGHRS and CDR2 YFSETQ. Trimming removed 0 bases at V and 3 bases at J, with 13 bases between. The CDR3 sequence is 15 residues long. The CDR3 region has the DNA TGCGCCAGCAGCTTGGAGGGACGGGGAGACTACGAGCAGTACTTC. It is translated as CASSLEGRGDYEQYF. The whole variable domain, filled in from reference TRBV5-1 and TRBJ2-7, reads KAGVTQTPRYLIKTRGQQVTLSCSPISGHRSVSWYQQTPGQGLQFLFEYFSETQRNKGNFPGRFSGRQFSNSRSEMNVSTLELGDSALYLCASSLEGRGDYEQYFGPGTRLTVT.

This chain links TRBV7-9 with TRBJ1-2, with TRBD1 as a possible D gene (5 bases). V shed 11 bases and J shed 4 bases, with 14 bases lying between them. CDR1 SEHNR and CDR2 FQNEAQ come from the germline V gene (reference sequence). The CDR3 covers 12 residues. DNA of the CDR3: TGTGCCCCCGGGGGTGAGAGCTATGGCTACACCTTC. It specifies CAPGGESYGYTF.

This clone was seen just once. The rearrangement uses TRBV6-1 and TRBJ1-5, with D tentatively TRBD1 (5 bases). Germline CDR1 is MNHNS and CDR2 is SASEGT. Trimming shortened V by 4 bases and J by 6 bases, and 19 bases separated the two germline ends. This CDR3 region has 16 residues. The CDR3 DNA reads as TGTGCCAGCAGTGCCTACGCAGGGAGTCCTCCTCAGCCCCAGCATTTT. Amino acid sequence: CASSAYAGSPPQPQHF.

A single count supports this clone. V usage is TRBV18 and J usage is TRBJ2-7; either TRBD1 or TRBD2 may fit D (6 bases each). Germline CDR1 KGHSH, CDR2 LQKENI. This CDR3 is built from 13 residues. Trimming left V 8 bases short and J 2 bases short, with 13 bases between. DNA for the CDR3: TGTGCCAGCAGGAAAGGGGGGACCTACGAGCAGTACTTC. This encodes CASRKGGTYEQYF. The full variable domain, rest sourced from reference TRBV18 and TRBJ2-7, is NAGVMQNPRHLVRRRGQEARLRCSPMKGHSHVYWYRQLPEEGLKFMVYLQKENIIDESGMPKERFSAEFPKEGPSILRIQQVVRGDSAAYFCASRKGGTYEQYFGPGTRLTVT.